One and the same sample provided the 6 T cell receptor beta chains below, sequenced in a study of T cells in Graves' hyperthyroidism and ophthalmopathy (dated by TCRdb to between 2017 and 2020). Library prep was done by multiplex PCR. The sequencing machine was an Illumina HiSeq 2000. Amplification of TCR beta CDR3 regions was carried out from RNA transcripts. The first round of RT-PCR for the TCR CDR3 was performed with the HTBI primer set and the Qiagen OneStep RT-PCR kit. The public reads were run again by TCRdb, first through fastp at Q25 and then through MiXCR, and only productive beta chains were kept. Every distinct CDR3 protein forms one entry, paired with its most common genes and DNA. The sample table lists about half a million distinct CDR3 sequences, about 16% of them with a count of one. Of the sample, over 25% is held by the ten largest clones. Sequencing was performed on blood. The origin of the receptors is a woman in her 30s with Graves' ophthalmopathy.

This clonotype was counted ten times or more. This rearrangement joins TRBV7-9 to TRBJ2-1; the match to TRBD2 covers 11 bases. Germline CDR1 reads SEHNR; CDR2 reads FQNEAQ (reference sequence). The V gene end was trimmed by 4 bases and the J gene end by 0 bases; junction bases not matched to a gene: 2. CDR3 length equals 16 residues. CDR3 sequence (DNA): TGTGCCAGCAGCTCGGGACTAGCGGTCTCCTACAATGAGCAGTTCTTC. Protein: CASSSGLAVSYNEQFF.

This clonotype was observed at least ten times. This chain connects TRBV5-1 to TRBJ1-2; a weak D match, TRBD1 (6 bases). The V gene's germline CDR1 is SGHRS and CDR2 YFSETQ. Trimming removed 0 bases at V and 8 bases at J, with 11 bases between. There are 13 residues in the CDR3. As DNA, the CDR3 is TGCGCCAGCAGCTTGGCAGGGGAGGGCGGCTACACCTTC. This gives the protein CASSLAGEGGYTF.

This clonotype was counted ten times or more. The gene calls are TRBV4-1 and TRBJ2-5, with unresolved D. Germline CDR1 MGHRA, CDR2 YSYEKL. V was pared by 0 bases and J by 5 bases, with 13 bases between. This CDR3 comprises 15 residues. The CDR3 loop reads CASSQDQEISETQYF. The CDR3 DNA reads as TGCGCCAGCAGCCAAGATCAGGAGATTTCGGAGACCCAGTACTTC.

The chain recombines TRBV11-2 with TRBJ2-2; D gene unclear. Trimming cost V 5 bases and J 6 bases, with 10 bases left between them. CDR3 length: 13 residues. Germline CDR1 and CDR2: SGHAT and FQNNGV. The CDR3 DNA is TGTGCCAGCAGCCCTTTTACTCCCGGGGAGCTGTTTTTT. Translated, it gives CASSPFTPGELFF.

This clonotype was recorded a few times. The chain carries TRBV20-1 and TRBJ2-7; tentatively, D is TRBD2 (6 bases). Germline CDR1 DFQATT, CDR2 SNEGSKA (reference sequence). V was cut by 6 bases and J by 2 bases, with 20 bases left in between. The CDR3 is 15 amino acids. This chain's CDR3 is CSALAGGRRTYEQYF. The DNA of the CDR3 is TGCAGTGCCTTGGCTGGGGGGAGAAGGACCTACGAGCAGTACTTC.

This clonotype was observed at least ten times. CDR3 region: CASSRIGTGPFTDTQYF. In DNA form, the CDR3 reads TGTGCCAGCAGTCGAATTGGAACAGGGCCTTTCACAGATACGCAGTATTTT. V and J are TRBV11-1 and TRBJ2-3; weak D call: TRBD1 (6 bases). The CDR3 is 17 amino acids. Trimming stripped 6 bases from V and 2 bases from J, with 21 bases between. CDR1 and CDR2 from the germline V gene are SGHAT and FQDESV (reference sequence).